These 3 T cell receptor beta chains were sequenced from one sample in a study of T cells in Graves' hyperthyroidism and ophthalmopathy. RNA transcripts served as the template for amplifying TCR beta CDR3 regions. During a first-round RT-PCR of the TCR CDR3, the HTBI primer set was used. TCRdb itself ran the multiplex PCR reads through MiXCR, one entry per CDR3 protein. The sample carries about 360,000 distinct CDR3 sequences, approximately 20% recorded once. What was sequenced was blood. The receptors derive from a woman under 30 with Graves' hyperthyroidism.

This clonotype was counted ten times or more. The rearrangement uses TRBV18 and TRBJ2-4; no definite D call. The CDR3 extends over 15 amino acids. Trimming shortened V by 3 bases and J by 6 bases, and 15 bases separated the two germline ends. Germline lookup yields CDR1 KGHSH and CDR2 LQKENI. The CDR3 DNA reads TGTGCCAGCTCACCCGATCCCTTAGGACGAAACATTCAGTACTTC. This sequence encodes CASSPDPLGRNIQYF.

This clonotype showed up many times. The chain joins TRBV25-1 to TRBJ2-6, with D hard to call. CDR1 and CDR2 from the germline V gene are MGHDK and SYGVNS. This CDR3 comprises 14 residues. V lost 7 bases and J 1 base, leaving 8 bases between the germline ends. The CDR3 DNA reads as TGTGCCAGCACGATAGGGTCTGGGGCCAACGTCCTGACTTTC. This sequence encodes CASTIGSGANVLTF. Complete variable domain (other parts from reference TRBV25-1 and TRBJ2-6): EADIYQTPRYLVIGTGKKITLECSQTMGHDKMYWYQQDPGMELHLIHYSYGVNSTEKGDLSSESTVSRIRTEHFPLTLESARPSHTSQYLCASTIGSGANVLTFGAGSRLTVL.

The chain is built from TRBV18 and TRBJ2-7, with D tentatively TRBD1 or TRBD2 (5 bases each). The V and J ends lost 1 base and 3 bases respectively, with 10 bases between them. The CDR3 runs to 14 residues. The V gene's germline CDR1 is KGHSH and CDR2 LQKENI. The CDR3: CASSPREGHYEQYF. Here the CDR3 DNA reads TGTGCCAGCTCACCACGTGAGGGGCACTACGAGCAGTACTTC.